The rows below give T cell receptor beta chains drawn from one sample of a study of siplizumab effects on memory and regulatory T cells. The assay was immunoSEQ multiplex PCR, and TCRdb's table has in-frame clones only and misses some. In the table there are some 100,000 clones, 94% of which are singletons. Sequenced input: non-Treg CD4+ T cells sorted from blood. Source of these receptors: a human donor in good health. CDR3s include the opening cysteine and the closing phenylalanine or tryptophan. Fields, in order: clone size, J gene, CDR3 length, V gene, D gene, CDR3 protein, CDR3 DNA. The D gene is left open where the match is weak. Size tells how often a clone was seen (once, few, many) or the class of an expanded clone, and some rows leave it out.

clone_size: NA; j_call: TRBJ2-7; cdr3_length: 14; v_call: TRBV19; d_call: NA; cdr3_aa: CASQRDQTTYEQYF; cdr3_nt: TGTGCCAGTCAGAGAGATCAGACCACCTACGAGCAGTACTTC
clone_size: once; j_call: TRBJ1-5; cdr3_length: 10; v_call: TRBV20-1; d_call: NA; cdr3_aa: CSVGEEPQHF; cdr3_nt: TGCAGTGTGGGAGAGGAGCCCCAGCATTTT
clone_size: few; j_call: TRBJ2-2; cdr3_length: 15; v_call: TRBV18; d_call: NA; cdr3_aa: CASSPGLDYTGELFF; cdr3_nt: TGTGCCAGCTCACCGGGACTGGACTACACCGGGGAGCTGTTTTTT
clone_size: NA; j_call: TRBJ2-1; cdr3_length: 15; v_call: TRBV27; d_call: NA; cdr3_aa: CASSLTSGTYNEQFF; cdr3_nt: TGTGCCAGCAGTTTAACCAGCGGCACCTACAATGAGCAGTTCTTC
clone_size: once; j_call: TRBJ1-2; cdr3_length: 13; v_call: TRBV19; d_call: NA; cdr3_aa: CASNGGNNYGYTF; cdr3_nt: TGTGCCAGTAACGGGGGCAATAACTATGGCTACACCTTC
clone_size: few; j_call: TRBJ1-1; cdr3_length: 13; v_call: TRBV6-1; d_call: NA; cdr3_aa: CASSEVLGTEAFF; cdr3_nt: TGTGCCAGCAGTGAAGTTCTGGGCACTGAAGCTTTCTTT
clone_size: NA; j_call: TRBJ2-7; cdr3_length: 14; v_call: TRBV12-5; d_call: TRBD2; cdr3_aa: CASGSPGLVYEQYF; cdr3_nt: TGTGCTAGTGGTTCCCCGGGACTAGTGTACGAGCAGTACTTC
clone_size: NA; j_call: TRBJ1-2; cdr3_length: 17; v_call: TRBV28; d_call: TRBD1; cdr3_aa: CASSLRQGARANYGYTF; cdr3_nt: TGTGCCAGCAGTTTAAGACAGGGGGCAAGGGCTAACTATGGCTACACCTTC
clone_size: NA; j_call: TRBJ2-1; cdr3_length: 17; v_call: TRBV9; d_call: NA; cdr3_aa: CASSGNSGGFSYNEQFF; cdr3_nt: TGTGCCAGCAGCGGTAATAGTGGGGGTTTTTCCTACAATGAGCAGTTCTTC
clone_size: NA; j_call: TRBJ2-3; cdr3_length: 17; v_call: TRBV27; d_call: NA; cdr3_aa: CASSLSGRLVGTDTQYF; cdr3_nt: TGTGCCAGCAGTTTATCGGGCCGACTAGTGGGCACAGATACGCAGTATTTT
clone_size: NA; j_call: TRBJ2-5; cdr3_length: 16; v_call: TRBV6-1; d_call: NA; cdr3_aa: CASSASILGVGETQYF; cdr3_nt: TGTGCCAGCAGTGCTTCCATTCTCGGCGTAGGGGAGACCCAGTACTTC
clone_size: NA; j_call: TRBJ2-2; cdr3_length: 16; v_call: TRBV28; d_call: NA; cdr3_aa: CASSLWVSGNTGELFF; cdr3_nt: TGTGCCAGCAGTTTATGGGTTAGCGGGAACACCGGGGAGCTGTTTTTT
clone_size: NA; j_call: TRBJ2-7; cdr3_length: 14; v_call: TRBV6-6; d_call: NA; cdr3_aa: CASKSYSGPYEQYF; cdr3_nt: TGTGCCAGCAAATCGTACTCGGGGCCCTACGAGCAGTACTTC
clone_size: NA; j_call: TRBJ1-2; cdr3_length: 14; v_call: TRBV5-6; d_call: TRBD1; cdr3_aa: CASSYNRGTGGYTF; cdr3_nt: TGTGCCAGCAGCTACAACAGGGGGACCGGTGGCTACACCTTC
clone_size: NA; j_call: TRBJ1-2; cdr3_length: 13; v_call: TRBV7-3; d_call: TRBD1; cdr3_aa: CASRLGQADGYTF; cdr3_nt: TGTGCCAGCAGGTTGGGACAGGCCGATGGCTACACCTTC
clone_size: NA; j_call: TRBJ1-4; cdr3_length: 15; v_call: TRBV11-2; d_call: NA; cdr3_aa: CASSSQGQGNEKLFF; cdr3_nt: TGTGCCAGCAGCTCGCAGGGGCAGGGTAATGAAAAACTGTTTTTT
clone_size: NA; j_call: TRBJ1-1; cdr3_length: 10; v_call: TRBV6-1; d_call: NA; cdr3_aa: CASSDGQPSF; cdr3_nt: TGTGCCAGCAGTGATGGACAGCCATCCTTT
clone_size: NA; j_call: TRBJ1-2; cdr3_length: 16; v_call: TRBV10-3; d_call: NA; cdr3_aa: CAISESGTGANYGYTF; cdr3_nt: TGTGCCATCAGTGAGTCGGGCACCGGAGCTAACTATGGCTACACCTTC
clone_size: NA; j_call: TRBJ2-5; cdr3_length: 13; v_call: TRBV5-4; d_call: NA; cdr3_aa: CASSLDYKETQYF; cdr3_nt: TGTGCCAGCAGCTTGGACTACAAAGAGACCCAGTACTTC
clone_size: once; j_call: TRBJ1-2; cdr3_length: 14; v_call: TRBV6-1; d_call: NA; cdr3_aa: CASSESYLGSGYTF; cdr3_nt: TGTGCCAGCAGTGAATCTTATCTGGGATCTGGCTACACCTTC
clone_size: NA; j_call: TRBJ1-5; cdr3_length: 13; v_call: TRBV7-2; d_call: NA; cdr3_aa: CASSLLNNQPQHF; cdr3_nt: TGTGCCAGCAGCTTACTGAACAATCAGCCCCAGCATTTT
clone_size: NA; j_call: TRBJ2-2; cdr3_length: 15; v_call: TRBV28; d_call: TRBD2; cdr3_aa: CASLSGLAGTGELFF; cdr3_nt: TGTGCCAGCCTCTCGGGACTAGCGGGCACCGGGGAGCTGTTTTTT
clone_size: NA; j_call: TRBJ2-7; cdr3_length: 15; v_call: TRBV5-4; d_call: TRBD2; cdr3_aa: CASRVTSGNSYEQYF; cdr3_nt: TGTGCCAGCAGGGTGACTAGCGGGAATAGCTACGAGCAGTACTTC
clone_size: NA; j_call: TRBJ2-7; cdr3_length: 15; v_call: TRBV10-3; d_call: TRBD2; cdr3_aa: CAISASRGREYEQYF; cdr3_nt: TGTGCCATCAGTGCTTCGCGGGGGAGGGAGTACGAGCAGTACTTC
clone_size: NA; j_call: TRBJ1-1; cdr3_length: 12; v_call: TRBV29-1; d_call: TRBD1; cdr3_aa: CSVRDRVTEAFF; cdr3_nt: TGCAGCGTCCGGGACAGGGTCACTGAAGCTTTCTTT
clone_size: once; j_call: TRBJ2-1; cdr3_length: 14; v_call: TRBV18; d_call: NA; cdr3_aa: CASSPASLGNEQFF; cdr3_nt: TGTGCCAGCTCACCGGCCAGTTTGGGCAATGAGCAGTTCTTC
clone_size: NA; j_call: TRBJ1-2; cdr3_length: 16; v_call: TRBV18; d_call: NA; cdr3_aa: CASSPLGDSFDYGYTF; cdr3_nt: TGTGCCAGCTCACCACTAGGCGACAGCTTCGACTATGGCTACACCTTC
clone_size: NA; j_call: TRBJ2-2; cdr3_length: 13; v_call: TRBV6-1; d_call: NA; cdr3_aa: CASADRNTGELFF; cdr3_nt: TGTGCCAGCGCGGATCGTAACACCGGGGAGCTGTTTTTT
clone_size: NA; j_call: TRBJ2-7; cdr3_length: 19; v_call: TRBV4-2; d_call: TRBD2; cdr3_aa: CASSLGVGLAGGSSYEQYF; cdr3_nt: TGTGCCAGCAGCCTTGGGGTGGGACTAGCGGGAGGAAGCTCCTACGAGCAGTACTTC
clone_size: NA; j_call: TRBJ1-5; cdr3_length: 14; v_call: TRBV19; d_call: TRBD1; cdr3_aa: CASSMRTGGQPQHF; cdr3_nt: TGTGCCAGTAGTATGAGGACAGGGGGTCAGCCCCAGCATTTT
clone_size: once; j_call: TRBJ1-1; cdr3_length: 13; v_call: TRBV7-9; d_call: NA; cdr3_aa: CASSHYEGTEAFF; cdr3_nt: TGTGCCAGCAGCCATTATGAGGGCACTGAAGCTTTCTTT
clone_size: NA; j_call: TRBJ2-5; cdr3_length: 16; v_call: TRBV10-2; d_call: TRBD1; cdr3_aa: CASRHRLGQGEETQYF; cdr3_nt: TGCGCCAGCAGGCATAGGTTGGGACAGGGGGAGGAGACCCAGTACTTC
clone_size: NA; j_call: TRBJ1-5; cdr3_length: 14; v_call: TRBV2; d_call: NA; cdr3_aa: CASSAQVNNQPQHF; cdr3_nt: TGTGCCAGCAGTGCCCAAGTAAACAATCAGCCCCAGCATTTT
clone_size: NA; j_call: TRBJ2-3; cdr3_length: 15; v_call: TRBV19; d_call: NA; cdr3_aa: CASSTPPGDTDTQYF; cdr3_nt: TGTGCCAGTAGTACCCCTCCGGGCGACACAGATACGCAGTATTTT
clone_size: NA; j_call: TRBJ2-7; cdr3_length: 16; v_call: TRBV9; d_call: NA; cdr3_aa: CASSVGGHSASYEQYF; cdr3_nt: TGTGCCAGCAGCGTAGGTGGTCATAGCGCCTCCTACGAGCAGTACTTC
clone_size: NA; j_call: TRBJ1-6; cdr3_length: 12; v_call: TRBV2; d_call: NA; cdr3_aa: CASSAPESPLHF; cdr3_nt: TGTGCCAGCAGTGCCCCGGAATCACCCCTCCACTTT
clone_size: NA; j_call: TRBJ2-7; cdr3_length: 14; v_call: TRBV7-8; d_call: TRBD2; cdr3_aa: CASSLRLAAYEQYF; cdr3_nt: TGTGCCAGCAGCCTCCGACTAGCGGCCTACGAGCAGTACTTC
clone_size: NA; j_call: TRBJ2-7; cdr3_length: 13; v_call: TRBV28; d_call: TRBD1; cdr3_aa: CASNRDRGLGQYF; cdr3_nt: TGTGCCAGCAACCGGGACAGGGGGCTAGGGCAGTACTTC
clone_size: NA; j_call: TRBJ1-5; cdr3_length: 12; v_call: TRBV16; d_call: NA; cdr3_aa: CASSQSDKLGHF; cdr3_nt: TGTGCCAGCAGCCAATCGGACAAGTTAGGACATTTT
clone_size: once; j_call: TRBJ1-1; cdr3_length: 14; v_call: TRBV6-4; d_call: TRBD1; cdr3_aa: CASRGTGANTEAFF; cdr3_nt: TGTGCCAGCCGCGGGACAGGGGCGAACACTGAAGCTTTCTTT
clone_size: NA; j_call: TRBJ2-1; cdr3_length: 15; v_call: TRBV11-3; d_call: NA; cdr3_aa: CASSFGRNSYNEQFF; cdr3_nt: TGTGCCAGCAGCTTTGGACGGAACTCCTACAATGAGCAGTTCTTC
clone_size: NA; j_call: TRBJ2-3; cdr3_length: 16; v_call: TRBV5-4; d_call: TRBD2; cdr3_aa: CASSTRLAGSTDTQYF; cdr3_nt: TGTGCCAGCAGCACAAGACTAGCGGGAAGCACAGATACGCAGTATTTT
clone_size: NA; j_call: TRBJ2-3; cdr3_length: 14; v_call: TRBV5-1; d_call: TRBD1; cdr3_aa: CASSSDRAPDTQYF; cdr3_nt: TGCGCCAGCAGCTCGGACAGGGCCCCAGATACGCAGTATTTT
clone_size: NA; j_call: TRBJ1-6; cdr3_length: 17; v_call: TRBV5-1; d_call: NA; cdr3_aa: CASSLAHRSSYNSPLHF; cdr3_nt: TGCGCCAGCAGCTTGGCGCACAGGAGCTCCTATAATTCACCCCTCCACTTT
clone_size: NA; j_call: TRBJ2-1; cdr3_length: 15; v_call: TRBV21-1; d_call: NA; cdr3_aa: CASSTGQGACNEQFF; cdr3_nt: TGTGCCAGCAGCACAGGACAGGGGGCGTGCAATGAGCAGTTCTTC
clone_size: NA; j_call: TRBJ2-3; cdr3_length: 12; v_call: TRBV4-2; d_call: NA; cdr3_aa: CASSQITDTQYF; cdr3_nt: TGTGCCAGCAGCCAAATCACAGATACGCAGTATTTT
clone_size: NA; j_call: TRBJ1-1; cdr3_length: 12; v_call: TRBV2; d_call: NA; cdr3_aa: CASRIGQLQAFF; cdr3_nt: TGTGCCAGCAGAATAGGACAGTTACAAGCTTTCTTT
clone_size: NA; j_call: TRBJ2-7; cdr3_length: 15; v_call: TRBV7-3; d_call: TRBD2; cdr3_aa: CASSLNGGSINEQYF; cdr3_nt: TGTGCCAGCAGCTTAAATGGCGGGAGTATAAACGAGCAGTACTTC
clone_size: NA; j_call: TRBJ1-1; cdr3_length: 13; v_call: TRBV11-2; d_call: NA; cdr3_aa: CASSLAVSTEAFF; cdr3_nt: TGTGCCAGCAGCTTAGCAGTCAGCACTGAAGCTTTCTTT
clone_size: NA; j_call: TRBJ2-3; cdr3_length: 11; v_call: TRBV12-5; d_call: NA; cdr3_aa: CASGATDTQYF; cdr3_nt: TGTGCTAGTGGAGCTACAGATACGCAGTATTTT
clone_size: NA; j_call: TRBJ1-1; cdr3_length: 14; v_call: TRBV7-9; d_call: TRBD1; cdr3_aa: CASSLGTGRAEAFF; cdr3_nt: TGTGCCAGCAGCTTAGGGACAGGAAGGGCTGAAGCTTTCTTT
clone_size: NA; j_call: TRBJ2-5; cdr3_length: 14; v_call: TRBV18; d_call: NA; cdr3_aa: CASSLGAEQETQYF; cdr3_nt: TGTGCCAGCTCACTCGGGGCAGAACAAGAGACCCAGTACTTC
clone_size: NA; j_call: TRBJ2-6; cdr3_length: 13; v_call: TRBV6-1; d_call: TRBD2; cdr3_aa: CASREAGANVLTF; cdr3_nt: TGTGCCAGCCGGGAGGCTGGGGCCAACGTCCTGACTTTC
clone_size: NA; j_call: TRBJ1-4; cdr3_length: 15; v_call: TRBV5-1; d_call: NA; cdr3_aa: CASSPGALTQKGLFF; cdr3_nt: TGCGCCAGCAGCCCGGGCGCCCTTACACAGAAAGGGTTGTTTTTT
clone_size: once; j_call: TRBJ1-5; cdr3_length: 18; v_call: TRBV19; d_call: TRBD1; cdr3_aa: CASSIERIRDRDNQPQHF; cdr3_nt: TGTGCCAGTAGTATAGAGAGGATCCGGGACAGGGACAATCAGCCCCAGCATTTT
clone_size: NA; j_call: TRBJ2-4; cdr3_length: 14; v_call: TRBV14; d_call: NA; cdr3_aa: CASSPSRGGFIQYF; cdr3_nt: TGTGCCAGCAGCCCTTCGAGGGGGGGCTTCATTCAGTACTTC
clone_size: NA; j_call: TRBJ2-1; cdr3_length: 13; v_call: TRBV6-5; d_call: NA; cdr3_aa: CASSFAGRNEQFF; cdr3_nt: TGTGCCAGCTCATTCGCCGGTAGGAATGAGCAGTTCTTC